The 26 T cell receptor beta chains given below trace back to one sample, sequenced in a study of vaccination and CD4 T cells after COVID-19. No cognate antigen is known for these TCRs. Sequencing of the DNA from cultured CD4+ T cells was carried out with the Oncomine TCR Beta short-read assay. TCRdb ran MiXCR on the PCR reads and lists one entry per CDR3 protein. The sample lists 8,800 or so distinct CDR3 sequences, 60% occurring once. Treatment given: roughly ten-day PBMC culture with coronavirus spike peptide pools or control peptides (ViraFEST assay). The starting material was cultured CD4+ T cells from blood, obtained after SARS-CoV-2 vaccination. The receptors were gathered from a human donor with COVID-19.

In its sample, this clonotype is medium-sized. The genes are TRBV29-1 and TRBJ2-1, with 8 nucleotides matching TRBD1. Germline V gene sequence: CDR1 SQVTM, CDR2 ANQGSEA. This CDR3 spans 12 amino acids. V was pared by 7 bases and J by 3 bases, with 2 bases of the junction left unmatched. In DNA, the CDR3 is TGCAGCGCTGGACAGGGCTACAATGAGCAGTTCTTC. It translates to CSAGQGYNEQFF.

The chain employs TRBV6-1 and TRBJ2-1; tentatively, D is TRBD1 (6 bases). V was trimmed by 11 bases and J by 5 bases, leaving 22 bases between them. The CDR3 is 15 residues long. Germline CDR1 MNHNS, CDR2 SASEGT. The chain's CDR3 is CARILWGREDNEQFF. CDR3 bases: TGTGCCCGCATTCTTTGGGGGCGCGAGGACAATGAGCAGTTCTTC.

The count of this clonotype is one. This chain uses TRBV18 with TRBJ2-5, with TRBD1 as a possible D gene (5 bases). Germline V gene lookup returns CDR1 KGHSH and CDR2 LQKENI. The CDR3 covers 14 residues. The V end was cut by 3 bases, the J end by 4 bases, with 12 bases between. The CDR3 reads CASSPETDRETQYF. The CDR3 nucleotides read TGTGCCAGCTCACCCGAGACAGACCGAGAGACCCAGTACTTC.

The chain uses TRBV11-2 and TRBJ1-1, with a weak D call TRBD1 (5 bases). CDR3 length: 14 amino acids. Germline CDR1 reads SGHAT; CDR2 reads FQNNGV. V was trimmed by 7 bases and J by 3 bases, leaving 15 bases between them. The CDR3 sequence is CASTRGEIHTEAFF. In DNA form, the CDR3 reads TGTGCCAGCACTAGAGGGGAGATCCACACTGAAGCTTTCTTT.

About this clonotype: One end of the junction is discordant with germline, which a read error may explain. The chain recombines TRBV7-7 with TRBJ2-7; TRBD1 is a possible D gene (6 bases). The CDR3 has 13 amino acids. Germline CDR1 is SSHAT and CDR2 is FNYEAQ (reference sequence). DNA of the CDR3: TGTGCTAGCAGCTTGTCAGGGGCCTACGAGCAGTACTTC. Its protein product is CASSLSGAYEQYF.

This clonotype was seen only a few times. The genes are TRBV7-8 and TRBJ1-5, with D uncertain. CDR1 and CDR2 (germline): SGHVS, FQNEAQ. This CDR3 region has 15 residues. Trimming cost V 5 bases and J 1 base, with 12 bases left between them. For the CDR3, the DNA is TGTGCCAGCAGCCCCAGGACTGAAAGCAATCAGCCCCAGCATTTT. It translates to CASSPRTESNQPQHF.

The CDR3 DNA reads as TGTGCCAGCAGTTTAGGTGACAGGGGGAGACCCCTCCACTTT. This encodes CASSLGDRGRPLHF. The V call is TRBV12-3 or TRBV12-4, the J call TRBJ1-6; 9 bases are shared with TRBD1. This CDR3 has 14 amino acids. V trimming: 1 base; J trimming: 12 bases; junction bases outside the gene matches: 4.

This clonotype has only one observation. The rearrangement joins TRBV28 to TRBJ1-1; D uncertain. The CDR3 has 10 residues. V gave up 7 bases and J gave up 3 bases, with 3 bases separating them. Germline V gene data show CDR1 as MDHEN and CDR2 as SYDVKM. CDR3 amino acids: CASKDTEAFF. The CDR3 DNA follows: TGTGCCAGCAAGGACACTGAAGCTTTCTTT.

The gene calls are TRBV24-1 and TRBJ2-3, with D possibly being TRBD2 (5 bases). V was cut by 4 bases and J by 1 base, with 8 bases left in between. The CDR3 loop spans 14 amino acids. Germline CDR1 and CDR2: KGHDR and SFDVKD. The CDR3 DNA reads as TGTGCCACCAGTGAATCCGGGGGCACAGATACGCAGTATTTT. Residues: CATSESGGTDTQYF.

To note about this clonotype: The junction differs from germline at one of its ends, possibly a read error. Here the CDR3 reads CSAKGSSQPQHF. CDR3 DNA sequence: TGCAGTGCTAAAGGGAGCAGTCAGCCCCAGCATTTT. The V gene is TRBV20-1, the J gene TRBJ1-5; D ambiguous. The CDR3 is 12 amino acids. Per germline, CDR1 DFQATT and CDR2 SNEGSKA (reference sequence).

The chain has TRBV7-2 and TRBJ2-7; no clear D. Germline V gene lookup returns CDR1 SGHTA and CDR2 FQGNSA. Trimming cost V 2 bases and J 0 bases, with 11 bases left between them. The CDR3 covers 15 residues. This chain's CDR3 is CASSLTASSSYEQYF. CDR3 sequence (DNA): TGTGCCAGCAGCTTAACAGCATCGAGCTCCTACGAGCAGTACTTC.

This chain joins TRBV25-1 and TRBJ1-5; tentative D call: TRBD1 (5 bases). Germline CDR1 reads MGHDK; CDR2 reads SYGVNS. V lost 4 bases and J lost 1, with 11 bases in between. The CDR3 consists of 15 residues. DNA of the CDR3: TGTGCCAGCAGTGCAGGACATAACAGCAATCAGCCCCAGCATTTT. Amino acids: CASSAGHNSNQPQHF.

In this sample, this clonotype turned up once. CDR3 region: CASTESQKRTSNQPQHF. The CDR3 DNA reads as TGTGCCAGCACCGAGTCCCAGAAGCGAACTAGCAATCAGCCCCAGCATTTT. This chain uses TRBV6-1 with TRBJ1-5, with no clear D. There are 17 residues in the CDR3. Germline V lookup: CDR1 MNHNS, CDR2 SASEGT. V was pared by 7 bases and J by 0 bases, with 19 bases between.

This clonotype appeared a single time. No DNA is shown, since the ends of the CDR3 on it are uncertain; the CDR3 is the one TCRdb lists. The gene calls are TRBV6-1 and TRBJ1-1. The CDR3 is made up of 21 amino acids, end residues included. Per germline, CDR1 MNHNS and CDR2 SASEGT. The CDR3 loop is CASSGVEDGEQYFGPDTEAFF.

By share, this clonotype ranks as large. V gene TRBV6-2 or TRBV6-3 combines with J gene TRBJ2-6; 8 nucleotides align to TRBD2. V dropped 5 bases and J dropped 3; count of bases not matched to a gene: 0. There are 14 residues in the CDR3. Per the germline V gene, CDR1 is MNHEY and CDR2 is SVGEGT. DNA of the CDR3: TGTGCCAGCAGTAGCGGGGGTGGGGCCAACGTCCTGACTTTC. Translated: CASSSGGGANVLTF.

J is TRBJ2-7 and V is TRBV7-2; the match to TRBD2 covers 10 bases. Unmatched junction bases numbered 4, after V lost 1 base and J lost 1 base. CDR1 and CDR2 (germline): SGHTA, FQGNSA. This CDR3 is built from 16 residues. The CDR3 region is CASSLVASGGSYEQYF. DNA of the CDR3: TGTGCCAGCAGCTTAGTGGCTAGCGGGGGTTCCTACGAGCAGTACTTC. Using reference TRBV7-2 and TRBJ2-7 for the parts outside the CDR3, the full variable domain is GAGVSQSPSNKVTEKGKDVELRCDPISGHTALYWYRQSLGQGLEFLIYFQGNSAPDKSGLPSDRFSAERTGGSVSTLTIQRTQQEDSAVYLCASSLVASGGSYEQYFGPGTRLTVT.

J is TRBJ2-2 and V is TRBV11-2, with D possibly called TRBD1 or TRBD2 (5 bases each). The CDR3 totals 15 residues. Germline V gives CDR1 SGHAT, CDR2 FQNNGV. Between the trimmed V and J ends, which lost 5 bases and 1 base, there was a span of 11 bases. CDR3 amino acids: CASSPSGGNTGELFF. The CDR3 DNA sequence: TGTGCCAGCAGCCCGAGTGGGGGGAACACCGGGGAGCTGTTTTTT. Variable domain in full (rest from reference TRBV11-2 and TRBJ2-2): EAGVAQSPRYKIIEKRQSVAFWCNPISGHATLYWYQQILGQGPKLLIQFQNNGVVDDSQLPKDRFSAERLKGVDSTLKIQPAKLEDSAVYLCASSPSGGNTGELFFGEGSRLTVL.

CDR3 sequence reads: CASSTKSGGYGYTF. The CDR3 DNA is TGTGCCAGTAGCACGAAATCGGGCGGCTATGGCTACACCTTC. J is TRBJ1-2 and V is TRBV19; D gene unclear. The CDR3 has 14 residues. Looked up from germline, CDR1 is LNHDA and CDR2 is SQIVND (reference sequence). V was pared by 6 bases and J by 4 bases, with 15 bases between. The full variable domain, in which reference TRBV19 and TRBJ1-2 provide the parts outside the CDR3, is DGGITQSPKYLFRKEGQNVTLSCEQNLNHDAMYWYRQDPGQGLRLIYYSQIVNDFQKGDIAEGYSVSREKKESFPLTVTSAQKNPTAFYLCASSTKSGGYGYTFGSGTRLTVV.

The J gene is TRBJ2-2, the V gene TRBV6-1, with D possibly TRBD2 on 6 matching bases. Germline lookup yields CDR1 MNHNS and CDR2 SASEGT. The V end lost 5 bases, the J end lost 4 bases, and 14 bases lay between the germline ends. The length of the CDR3 is 15 residues. The CDR3 protein is CASSKGRGFTGELFF. The CDR3 coding sequence is TGTGCCAGCAGTAAAGGACGGGGGTTCACCGGGGAGCTGTTTTTT.

This sequence joins TRBV6-2 or TRBV6-3 and TRBJ1-1; 7 bases are shared with TRBD1. The CDR3 extends over 14 amino acids. V gave up 6 bases and J gave up 7 bases; unmatched junction bases: 11. Germline lookup yields CDR1 MNHEY and CDR2 SVGEGT. The CDR3 nucleotides read TGTGCCAGCAGGAAATCGGGGGACAGTATTGAAGCTTTCTTT. It is translated as CASRKSGDSIEAFF.

CDR3 residues: CASSARGRFISGYTF. The CDR3 DNA is TGTGCCAGCAGTGCTAGGGGACGGTTCATATCCGGCTACACCTTC. The chain employs TRBV6-1 and TRBJ1-2; maybe TRBD1 (5 bases). Between the trimmed V and J ends, which lost 4 bases and 8 bases, there was a span of 20 bases. Germline assignment: CDR1 MNHNS and CDR2 SASEGT. The CDR3 covers 15 residues.

The J gene is TRBJ2-4, the V gene TRBV12-3 or TRBV12-4, with 8 positions matching TRBD1. Trimming removed 7 bases from V and 3 bases from J; junction bases left unmatched: 8. The CDR3 is 15 amino acids. The CDR3 sequence: CASIRGRYDKNIQYF. CDR3 in DNA: TGTGCCAGCATCAGGGGGCGGTATGACAAAAACATTCAGTACTTC.

The chain joins TRBV7-2 to TRBJ1-1; D is undetermined. Per the germline V gene, CDR1 is SGHTA and CDR2 is FQGNSA. V was cut by 1 base and J by 11 bases, with 11 bases left in between. CDR3 length equals 12 residues. The CDR3 region is CASSLGLAGAFF. The CDR3, as DNA: TGTGCCAGCAGCTTAGGCTTGGCGGGCGCTTTCTTT.

V and J are TRBV11-2 and TRBJ1-5; D ambiguous. Germline CDR1 SGHAT, CDR2 FQNNGV. Deletions cut 0 bases from V and 4 bases from J, with 4 bases between. CDR3 length equals 13 residues. The CDR3 nucleotides read TGTGCCAGCAGCTTAGATCGAAATCAGCCCCAGCATTTT. It is translated as CASSLDRNQPQHF.

This clonotype has just a few counts. This chain uses TRBV7-9 with TRBJ2-3; the match to TRBD2 covers 9 bases. Germline CDR1 is SEHNR and CDR2 is FQNEAQ (reference sequence). Trimming took 8 bases from V and 1 from J; bases not matched to a gene: 4. The CDR3 is 14 amino acids. The CDR3 region has the DNA TGTGCCAGCGGCCCTAGCGGGGGCACAGATACGCAGTATTTT. Amino acid sequence: CASGPSGGTDTQYF.

This chain connects TRBV6-1 to TRBJ2-3; 9 positions match TRBD2. Losses at the gene ends were 10 bases for V and 2 bases for J; bases not matched to a gene: 13. The CDR3 is made up of 16 amino acids. Germline CDR1 and CDR2: MNHNS and SASEGT. Here the CDR3 reads CAIPPKAGGTTDTQYF. CDR3 bases: TGTGCCATTCCCCCCAAAGCGGGGGGAACCACAGATACGCAGTATTTT.